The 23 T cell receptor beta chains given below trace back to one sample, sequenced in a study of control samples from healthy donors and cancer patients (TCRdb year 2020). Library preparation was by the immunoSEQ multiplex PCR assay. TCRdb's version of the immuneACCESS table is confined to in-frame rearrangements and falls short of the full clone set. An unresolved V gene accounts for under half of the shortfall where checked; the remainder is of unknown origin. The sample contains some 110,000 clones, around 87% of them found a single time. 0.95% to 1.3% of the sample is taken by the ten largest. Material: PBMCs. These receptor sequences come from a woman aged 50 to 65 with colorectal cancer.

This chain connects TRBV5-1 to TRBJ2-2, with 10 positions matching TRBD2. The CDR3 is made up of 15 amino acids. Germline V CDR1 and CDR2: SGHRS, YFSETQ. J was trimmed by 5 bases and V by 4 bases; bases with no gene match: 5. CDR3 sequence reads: CASSPSGRGTGELFF. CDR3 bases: TGCGCCAGCAGCCCTAGCGGGAGAGGGACCGGGGAGCTGTTTTTT.

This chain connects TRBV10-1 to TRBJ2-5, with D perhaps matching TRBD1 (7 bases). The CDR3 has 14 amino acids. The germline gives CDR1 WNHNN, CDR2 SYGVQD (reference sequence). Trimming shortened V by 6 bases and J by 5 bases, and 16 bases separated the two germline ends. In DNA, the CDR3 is TGCGCCAGCAGCTCCGGGCCAGGGGGGGAGACCCAGTACTTC. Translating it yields CASSSGPGGETQYF.

CDR3 amino acids: CASKTDVYEQYF. The CDR3 DNA follows: TGTGCCAGCAAAACGGACGTCTACGAGCAGTACTTC. This chain uses TRBV2 with TRBJ2-7; D remains unclear. V was trimmed by 7 bases and J by 3 bases, leaving 10 bases between them. Germline loops: CDR1 SNHLY, CDR2 FYNNEI. The CDR3 covers 12 residues.

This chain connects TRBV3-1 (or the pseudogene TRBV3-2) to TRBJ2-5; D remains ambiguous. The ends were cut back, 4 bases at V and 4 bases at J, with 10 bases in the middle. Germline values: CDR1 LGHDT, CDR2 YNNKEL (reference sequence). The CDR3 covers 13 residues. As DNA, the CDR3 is TGTGCCAGCAGCCGTCAAGTCGGAGAGACCCAGTACTTC. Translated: CASSRQVGETQYF.

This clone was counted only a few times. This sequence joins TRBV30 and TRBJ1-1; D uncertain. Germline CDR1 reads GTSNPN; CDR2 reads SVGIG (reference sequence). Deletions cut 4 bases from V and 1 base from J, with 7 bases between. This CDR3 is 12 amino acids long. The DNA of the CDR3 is TGTGCCTGGAACCGTCCGAACACTGAAGCTTTCTTT. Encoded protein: CAWNRPNTEAFF. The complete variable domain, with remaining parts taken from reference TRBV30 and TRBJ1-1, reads SQTIHQWPATLVQPVGSPLSLECTVEGTSNPNLYWYRQAAGRGLQLLFYSVGIGQISSEVPQNLSASRPQDRQFILSSKKLLLSDSGFYLCAWNRPNTEAFFGQGTRLTVV.

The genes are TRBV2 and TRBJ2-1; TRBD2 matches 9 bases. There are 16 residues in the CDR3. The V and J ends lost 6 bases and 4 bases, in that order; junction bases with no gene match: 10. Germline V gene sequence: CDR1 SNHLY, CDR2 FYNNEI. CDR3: CASRGLGLASYNEQFF. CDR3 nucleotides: TGTGCCAGCAGGGGGCTCGGACTAGCGTCGTACAATGAGCAGTTCTTC.

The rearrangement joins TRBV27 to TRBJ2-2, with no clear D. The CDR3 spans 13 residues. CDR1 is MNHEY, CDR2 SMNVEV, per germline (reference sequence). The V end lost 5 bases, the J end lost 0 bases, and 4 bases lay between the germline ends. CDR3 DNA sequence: TGTGCCAGCAGTCTCGCGAACACCGGGGAGCTGTTTTTT. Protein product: CASSLANTGELFF.

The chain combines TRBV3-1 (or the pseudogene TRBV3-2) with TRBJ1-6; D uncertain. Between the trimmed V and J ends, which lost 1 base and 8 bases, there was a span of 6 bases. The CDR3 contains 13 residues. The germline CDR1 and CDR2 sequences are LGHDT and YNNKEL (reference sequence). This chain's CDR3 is CASSQGGDSPLHF. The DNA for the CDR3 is TGTGCCAGCAGCCAAGGAGGAGATTCACCCCTCCACTTT.

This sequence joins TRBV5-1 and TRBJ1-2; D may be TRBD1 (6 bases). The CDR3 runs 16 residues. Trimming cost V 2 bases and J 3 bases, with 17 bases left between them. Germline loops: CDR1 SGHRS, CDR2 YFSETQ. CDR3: CASSLRTWTDYYGYTF. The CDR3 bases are TGCGCCAGCAGCTTACGCACCTGGACAGATTACTATGGCTACACCTTC. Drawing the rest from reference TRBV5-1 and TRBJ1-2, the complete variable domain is KAGVTQTPRYLIKTRGQQVTLSCSPISGHRSVSWYQQTPGQGLQFLFEYFSETQRNKGNFPGRFSGRQFSNSRSEMNVSTLELGDSALYLCASSLRTWTDYYGYTFGSGTRLTVV.

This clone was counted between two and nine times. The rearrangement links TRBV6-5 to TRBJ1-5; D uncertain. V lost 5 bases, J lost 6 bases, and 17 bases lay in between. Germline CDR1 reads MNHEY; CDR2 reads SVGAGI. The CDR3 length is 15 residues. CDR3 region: CASSLDLFSFQPQHF. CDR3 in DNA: TGTGCCAGCAGTCTTGACCTCTTCAGCTTTCAGCCCCAGCATTTT.

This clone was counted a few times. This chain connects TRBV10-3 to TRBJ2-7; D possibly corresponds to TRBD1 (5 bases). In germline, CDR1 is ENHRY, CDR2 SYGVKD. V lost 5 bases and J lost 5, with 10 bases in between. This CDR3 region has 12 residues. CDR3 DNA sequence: TGTGCCATCAGTAAAGGACAAGACGAGCAGTACTTC. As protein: CAISKGQDEQYF.

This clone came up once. DNA of the CDR3: TGTGCCAGCAGTAGGGACAGCATAGAGACCCAGTACTTC. The encoded protein is CASSRDSIETQYF. The rearrangement joins TRBV28 to TRBJ2-5, with TRBD1 identical over 7 bases. Per the germline V gene, CDR1 is MDHEN and CDR2 is SYDVKM. Germline trimming cut 5 bases from V and 4 bases from J; bases unmatched to any gene: 4. This CDR3 region has 13 residues.

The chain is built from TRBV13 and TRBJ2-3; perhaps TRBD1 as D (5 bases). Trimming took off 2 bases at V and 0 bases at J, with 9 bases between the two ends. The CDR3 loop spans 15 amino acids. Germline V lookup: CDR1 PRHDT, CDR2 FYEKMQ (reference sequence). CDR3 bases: TGTGCCAGCAGCTTATGGGCAGGGAGCACAGATACGCAGTATTTT. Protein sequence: CASSLWAGSTDTQYF. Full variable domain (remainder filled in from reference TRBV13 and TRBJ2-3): AAGVIQSPRHLIKEKRETATLKCYPIPRHDTVYWYQQGPGQDPQFLISFYEKMQSDKGSIPDRFSAQQFSDYHSELNMSSLELGDSALYFCASSLWAGSTDTQYFGPGTRLTVL.

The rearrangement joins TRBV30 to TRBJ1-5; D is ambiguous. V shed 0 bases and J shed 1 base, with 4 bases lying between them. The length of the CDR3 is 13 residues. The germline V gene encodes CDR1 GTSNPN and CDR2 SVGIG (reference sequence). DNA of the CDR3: TGTGCCTGGAGTGTTGGGAGCAATCAGCCCCAGCATTTT. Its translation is CAWSVGSNQPQHF. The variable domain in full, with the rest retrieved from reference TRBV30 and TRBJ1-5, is SQTIHQWPATLVQPVGSPLSLECTVEGTSNPNLYWYRQAAGRGLQLLFYSVGIGQISSEVPQNLSASRPQDRQFILSSKKLLLSDSGFYLCAWSVGSNQPQHFGDGTRLSIL.

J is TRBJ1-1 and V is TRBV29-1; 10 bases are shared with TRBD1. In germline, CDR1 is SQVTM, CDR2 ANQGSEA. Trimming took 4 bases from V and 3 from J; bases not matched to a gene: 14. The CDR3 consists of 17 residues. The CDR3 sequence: CSVVDRGPGIRDTEAFF. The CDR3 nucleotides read TGCAGCGTTGTCGACAGGGGGCCGGGTATTCGAGACACTGAAGCTTTCTTT.

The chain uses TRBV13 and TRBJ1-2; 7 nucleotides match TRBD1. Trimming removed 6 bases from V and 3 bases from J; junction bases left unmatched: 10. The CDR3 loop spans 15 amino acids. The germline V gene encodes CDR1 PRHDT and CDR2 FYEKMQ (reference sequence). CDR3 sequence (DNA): TGTGCCAGCAGGCGACAGGGAGGGTCCGACTATGGCTACACCTTC. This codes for CASRRQGGSDYGYTF.

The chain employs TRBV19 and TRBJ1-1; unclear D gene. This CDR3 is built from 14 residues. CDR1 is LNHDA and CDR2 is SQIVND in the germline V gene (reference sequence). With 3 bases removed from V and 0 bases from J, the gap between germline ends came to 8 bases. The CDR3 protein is CASSIAGLNTEAFF. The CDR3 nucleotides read TGTGCCAGTAGTATTGCGGGGTTGAACACTGAAGCTTTCTTT.

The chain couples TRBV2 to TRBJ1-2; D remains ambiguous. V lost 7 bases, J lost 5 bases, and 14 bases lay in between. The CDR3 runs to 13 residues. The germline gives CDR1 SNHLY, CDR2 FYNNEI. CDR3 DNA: TGTGCCAGCACTCAGACAAGTATATATGGCTACACCTTC. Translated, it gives CASTQTSIYGYTF.

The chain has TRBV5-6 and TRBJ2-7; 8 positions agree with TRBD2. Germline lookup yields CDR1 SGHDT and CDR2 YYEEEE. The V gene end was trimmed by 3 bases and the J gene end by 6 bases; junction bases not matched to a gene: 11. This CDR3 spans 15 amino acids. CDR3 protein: CASSSPPGGAIEQYF. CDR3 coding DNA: TGTGCCAGCAGCTCGCCCCCCGGGGGGGCTATCGAGCAGTACTTC.

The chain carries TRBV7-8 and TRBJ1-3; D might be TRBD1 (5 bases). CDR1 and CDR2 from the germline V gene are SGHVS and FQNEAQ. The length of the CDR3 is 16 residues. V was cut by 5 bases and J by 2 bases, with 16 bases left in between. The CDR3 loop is CASSRLGRTTGNTIYF. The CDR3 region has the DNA TGTGCCAGCAGCCGCCTAGGACGGACAACTGGAAACACCATATATTTT.

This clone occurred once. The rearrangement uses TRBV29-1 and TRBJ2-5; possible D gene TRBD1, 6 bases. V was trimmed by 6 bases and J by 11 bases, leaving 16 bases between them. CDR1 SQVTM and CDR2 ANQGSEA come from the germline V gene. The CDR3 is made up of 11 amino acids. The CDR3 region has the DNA TGCAGCGTGACACAGGGCGATGAGCAGTACTTC. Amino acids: CSVTQGDEQYF.

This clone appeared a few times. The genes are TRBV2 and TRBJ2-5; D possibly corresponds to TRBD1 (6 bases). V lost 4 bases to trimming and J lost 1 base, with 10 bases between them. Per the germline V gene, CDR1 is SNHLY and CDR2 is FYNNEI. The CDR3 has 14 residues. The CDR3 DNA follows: TGTGCCAGCAGTGTACAGGGTGCCCAAGAGACCCAGTACTTC. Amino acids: CASSVQGAQETQYF.

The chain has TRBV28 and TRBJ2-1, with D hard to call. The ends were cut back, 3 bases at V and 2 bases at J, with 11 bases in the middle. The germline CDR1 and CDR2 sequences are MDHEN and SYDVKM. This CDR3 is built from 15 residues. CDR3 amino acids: CASSFVDRTYNEQFF. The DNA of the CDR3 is TGTGCCAGCAGTTTTGTGGACCGGACCTACAATGAGCAGTTCTTC.